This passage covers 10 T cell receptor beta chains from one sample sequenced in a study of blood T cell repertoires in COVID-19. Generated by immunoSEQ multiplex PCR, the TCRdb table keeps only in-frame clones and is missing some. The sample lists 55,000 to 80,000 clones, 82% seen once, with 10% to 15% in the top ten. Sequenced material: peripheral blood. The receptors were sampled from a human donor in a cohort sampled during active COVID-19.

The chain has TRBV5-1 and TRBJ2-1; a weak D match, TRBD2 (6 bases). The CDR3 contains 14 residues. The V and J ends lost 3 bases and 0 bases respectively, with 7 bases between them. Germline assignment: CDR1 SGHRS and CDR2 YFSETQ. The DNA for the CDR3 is TGCGCCAGCAGCTGGGGGGACTCCTACAATGAGCAGTTCTTC. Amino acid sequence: CASSWGDSYNEQFF.

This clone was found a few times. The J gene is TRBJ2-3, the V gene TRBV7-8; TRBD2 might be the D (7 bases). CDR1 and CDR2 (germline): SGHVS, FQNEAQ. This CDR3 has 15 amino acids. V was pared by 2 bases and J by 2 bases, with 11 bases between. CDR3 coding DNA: TGTGCCAGCAGCTTACGTGGGGGGGCCACAGATACGCAGTATTTT. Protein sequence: CASSLRGGATDTQYF.

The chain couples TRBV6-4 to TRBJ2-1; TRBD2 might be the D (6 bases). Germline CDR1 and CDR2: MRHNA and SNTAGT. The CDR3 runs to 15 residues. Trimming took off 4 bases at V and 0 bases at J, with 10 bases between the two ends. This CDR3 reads CASSVGGTSYNEQFF. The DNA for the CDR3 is TGTGCCAGCAGTGTTGGGGGGACCTCCTACAATGAGCAGTTCTTC.

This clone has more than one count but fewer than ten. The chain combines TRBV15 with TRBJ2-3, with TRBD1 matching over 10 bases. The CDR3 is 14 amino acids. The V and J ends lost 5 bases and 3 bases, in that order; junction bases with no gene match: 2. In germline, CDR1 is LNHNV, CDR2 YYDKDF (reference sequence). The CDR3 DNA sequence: TGTGCCACCAGCGGGGACAGGGGTACAGATACGCAGTATTTT. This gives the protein CATSGDRGTDTQYF.

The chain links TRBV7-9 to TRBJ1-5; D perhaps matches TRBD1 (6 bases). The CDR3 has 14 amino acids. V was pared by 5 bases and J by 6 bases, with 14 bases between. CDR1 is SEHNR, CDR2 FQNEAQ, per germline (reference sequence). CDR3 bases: TGTGCCAGCAGCCCCAGGGGAGAAGGTCAGCCCCAGCATTTT. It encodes CASSPRGEGQPQHF.

The CDR3, as DNA: TGTGCCAGCTCACCTTTATCGTCGCAGGGGAAGGAAAAACTGTTTTTT. This sequence encodes CASSPLSSQGKEKLFF. This chain uses TRBV18 with TRBJ1-4, with D maybe TRBD1 (6 bases). V gave up 3 bases and J gave up 8 bases, with 19 bases separating them. The germline V gene encodes CDR1 KGHSH and CDR2 LQKENI. The CDR3 spans 16 residues.

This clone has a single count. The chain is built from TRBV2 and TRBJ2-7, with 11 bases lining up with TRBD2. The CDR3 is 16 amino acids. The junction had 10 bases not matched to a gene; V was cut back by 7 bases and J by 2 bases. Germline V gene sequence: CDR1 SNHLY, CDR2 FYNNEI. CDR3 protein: CASTGTSGFLTYEQYF. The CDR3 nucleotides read TGTGCCAGCACCGGGACTAGCGGCTTTCTTACCTACGAGCAGTACTTC.

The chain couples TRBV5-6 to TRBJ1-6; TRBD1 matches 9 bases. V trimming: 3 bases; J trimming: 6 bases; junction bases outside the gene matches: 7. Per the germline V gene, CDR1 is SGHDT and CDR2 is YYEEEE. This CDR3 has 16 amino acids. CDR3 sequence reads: CASSSGTGISNSPLHF. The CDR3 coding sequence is TGTGCCAGCAGCTCCGGGACAGGGATTAGTAATTCACCCCTCCACTTT.

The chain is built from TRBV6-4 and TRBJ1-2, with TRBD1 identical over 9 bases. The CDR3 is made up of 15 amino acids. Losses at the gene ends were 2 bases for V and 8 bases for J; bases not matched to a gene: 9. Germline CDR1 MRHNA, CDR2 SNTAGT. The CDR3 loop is CASSDTPQGAGGYTF. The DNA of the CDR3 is TGTGCCAGCAGTGACACCCCACAGGGGGCGGGAGGCTACACCTTC.

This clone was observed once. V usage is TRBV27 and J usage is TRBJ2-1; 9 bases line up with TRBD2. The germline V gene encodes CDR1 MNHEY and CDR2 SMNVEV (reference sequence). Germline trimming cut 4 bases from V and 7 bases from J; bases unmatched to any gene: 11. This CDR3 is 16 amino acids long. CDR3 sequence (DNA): TGTGCCAGCAGTTCCTTAGCGGGGGCCATCTTAAATGAGCAGTTCTTC. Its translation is CASSSLAGAILNEQFF.